Presented here are 21 T cell receptor beta chains from one specimen sequenced in a study of cytomegalovirus exposure and HLA in healthy donors. Sequencing was performed with immunoSEQ multiplex PCR; in TCRdb, only in-frame clones are kept and a portion is missing. This table has some 140,000 clones, approximately 86% appearing once. Sequenced input: PBMCs. These receptors all come from a human donor in good health.

The rearrangement links TRBV29-1 to TRBJ1-2; a weak D match, TRBD1 (5 bases). The V gene lost 0 bases and the J gene lost 4 bases, with 18 bases spanning the gap. Per the germline V gene, CDR1 is SQVTM and CDR2 is ANQGSEA. This CDR3 spans 16 amino acids. The CDR3 loop reads CSVEEAVRQGGYGYTF. CDR3 coding DNA: TGCAGCGTTGAAGAAGCAGTCCGGCAGGGCGGCTATGGCTACACCTTC. Full variable domain (missing parts from reference TRBV29-1 and TRBJ1-2): SAVISQKPSRDICQRGTSLTIQCQVDSQVTMMFWYRQQPGQSLTLIATANQGSEATYESGFVIDKFPISRPNLTFSTLTVSNMSPEDSSIYLCSVEEAVRQGGYGYTFGSGTRLTVV.

V usage is TRBV6-1 and J usage is TRBJ1-5; TRBD1 matches at 9 bases. The CDR3 length is 14 residues. V lost 6 bases, J lost 5 bases, and 5 bases stayed unmatched. CDR1 is MNHNS, CDR2 SASEGT, per germline. CDR3 sequence reads: CASRTGGDYQPQHF. The CDR3 DNA is TGTGCCAGCAGGACAGGGGGGGACTATCAGCCCCAGCATTTT.

The rearrangement joins TRBV2 to TRBJ1-2, with 7 bases matching TRBD1. V lost 4 bases and J lost 8; bases outside the gene matches: 10. CDR1 and CDR2 (germline): SNHLY, FYNNEI. The length of the CDR3 is 14 residues. The CDR3 nucleotides are TGTGCCAGCAGTGCGGGACAGAGCCTCTGGGGCTACACCTTC. The encoded protein is CASSAGQSLWGYTF.

This clone was recorded a few times. V and J are TRBV10-1 and TRBJ2-7; a weak D match, TRBD2 (5 bases). V was pared by 0 bases and J by 5 bases, with 8 bases between. The CDR3 has 13 residues. The V gene's germline CDR1 is WNHNN and CDR2 SYGVQD (reference sequence). This CDR3 is CASSESWRDEQYF. CDR3 nucleotides: TGCGCCAGCAGTGAGTCGTGGCGGGACGAGCAGTACTTC.

The chain carries TRBV27 and TRBJ1-1; TRBD1 is a possible D gene (5 bases). The CDR3 spans 13 residues. V lost 7 bases, J lost 3 bases, and 12 bases lay in between. CDR1 and CDR2 (germline): MNHEY, SMNVEV (reference sequence). CDR3: CASMTGGDTEAFF. The CDR3 bases are TGTGCCAGCATGACGGGAGGGGACACTGAAGCTTTCTTT.

V usage is TRBV7-9 and J usage is TRBJ1-2, with 7 bases matching TRBD1. In germline, CDR1 is SEHNR, CDR2 FQNEAQ (reference sequence). This CDR3 is 14 amino acids long. Trimming took 4 bases from V and 6 from J; bases not matched to a gene: 8. CDR3 sequence (DNA): TGTGCCAGCAGCTCTAGACAGGGTGAGGATGGCTACACCTTC. Translated: CASSSRQGEDGYTF.

As for this clone: Within the sample, other DNA sequences also encode this same CDR3. This chain links TRBV20-1 with TRBJ2-5; D call uncertain. This CDR3 comprises 11 residues. The germline CDR1 and CDR2 sequences are DFQATT and SNEGSKA (reference sequence). Trimming pared 2 bases from V and 4 bases from J, leaving 5 bases between. CDR3 nucleotides: TGCAGTGCTAGACCCCTAGAGACCCAGTACTTC. This encodes CSARPLETQYF.

The rearrangement uses TRBV2 and TRBJ2-1; 12 bases are shared with TRBD2. Germline values: CDR1 SNHLY, CDR2 FYNNEI. The CDR3 runs 14 residues. With 7 bases clipped from V and 6 bases from J, the junction kept 4 bases outside the gene matches. CDR3 region: CASIGLAGFNEQFF. CDR3 nucleotide sequence: TGTGCCAGCATCGGACTAGCGGGATTCAATGAGCAGTTCTTC.

The rearrangement links TRBV7-2 to TRBJ2-5; 15 bases line up with TRBD2. V shed 2 bases and J 7 bases; nucleotides not matched to a gene: 8. CDR1 and CDR2 from the germline V gene are SGHTA and FQGNSA. The CDR3 has 17 amino acids. The CDR3 region has the DNA TGTGCCAGCAGCTTATCGGGGACTAGCGGGGGGCTGGGGACCCAGTACTTC. It translates to CASSLSGTSGGLGTQYF.

J is TRBJ1-1 and V is TRBV4-1, with 10 bases matching TRBD1. The V and J ends lost 5 bases and 3 bases, in that order; junction bases with no gene match: 6. The CDR3 consists of 15 residues. Germline V lookup: CDR1 MGHRA, CDR2 YSYEKL. The CDR3: CASSTIGQGDTEAFF. Here the CDR3 DNA reads TGCGCCAGCAGCACCATCGGACAGGGGGACACTGAAGCTTTCTTT.

The chain links TRBV6-6 to TRBJ1-4, with D perhaps matching TRBD1 (6 bases). This CDR3 has 16 residues. The V gene lost 5 bases and the J gene lost 0 bases, with 13 bases spanning the gap. Per the germline V gene, CDR1 is MNHNY and CDR2 is SVGAGI (reference sequence). The DNA for the CDR3 is TGTGCCAGCAGTACTGGGACAACTACAACTAATGAAAAACTGTTTTTT. Translating it yields CASSTGTTTTNEKLFF.

In this sample, this clone turned up a few times. The genes are TRBV4-3 and TRBJ1-2; TRBD1 matches 8 bases. V was pared by 4 bases and J by 3 bases, with 4 bases of the junction left unmatched. CDR1 is LGHNA, CDR2 YSLEER, per germline. This CDR3 is built from 14 residues. DNA for the CDR3: TGCGCCAGCAGCCCGTCAGGGGGCTACTATGGCTACACCTTC. Translating gives CASSPSGGYYGYTF.

The gene calls are TRBV5-1 and TRBJ1-1; unclear D gene. CDR3 length: 14 amino acids. Per the germline V gene, CDR1 is SGHRS and CDR2 is YFSETQ. V was shortened by 2 bases and J by 0 bases, with 8 bases between the two germline ends. The CDR3 nucleotides are TGCGCCAGCAGCTTCGCCAGTTTGAACACTGAAGCTTTCTTT. The encoded protein is CASSFASLNTEAFF.

The chain is built from TRBV6-4 and TRBJ1-5; tentatively, D is TRBD1 (5 bases). CDR1 MRHNA and CDR2 SNTAGT come from the germline V gene. The CDR3 has 16 residues. Trimming took off 3 bases at V and 2 bases at J, with 14 bases between the two ends. The chain's CDR3 is CASSEYHDSRNQPQHF. DNA of the CDR3: TGTGCCAGCAGTGAATATCACGACAGTCGCAATCAGCCCCAGCATTTT.

V usage is TRBV7-3 and J usage is TRBJ1-1; a weak D match, TRBD1 (6 bases). Germline lookup yields CDR1 SGHTA and CDR2 FQGTGA. This CDR3 has 14 amino acids. The V end was cut by 1 base, the J end by 4 bases, with 10 bases between. In DNA, the CDR3 is TGTGCCAGCAGCTTAATAGGGGGGGGCACTGAAGCTTTCTTT. This sequence encodes CASSLIGGGTEAFF.

For the CDR3, the DNA is TGCGCCAGCAGCTTAAACACAGGCAAAGAAAAACTGTTTTTT. Amino acids: CASSLNTGKEKLFF. This chain connects TRBV5-1 to TRBJ1-4; TRBD1 might be the D (5 bases). V dropped 2 bases and J dropped 8 bases, with 13 bases sitting between them. The CDR3 runs 14 residues. CDR1 is SGHRS, CDR2 YFSETQ, per germline.

The V call is TRBV5-4, the J call TRBJ2-5, with 8 positions matching TRBD2. The CDR3 sequence is 15 residues long. Germline loops: CDR1 SGHNT, CDR2 YYREEE (reference sequence). J was trimmed by 5 bases and V by 3 bases; bases with no gene match: 9. CDR3 loop: CASSSVAGGRETQYF. As DNA, the CDR3 is TGTGCCAGCAGCTCCGTGGCGGGGGGCAGGGAGACCCAGTACTTC.

The chain links TRBV25-1 to TRBJ2-1; D gene uncertain. Trimming cost V 3 bases and J 5 bases, with 17 bases left between them. This CDR3 comprises 16 residues. The germline gives CDR1 MGHDK, CDR2 SYGVNS. In nucleotides, the CDR3 is TGTGCCAGCAGTGACACCACTAATCTTCGGGACAATGAGCAGTTCTTC. It translates to CASSDTTNLRDNEQFF.

The V and J genes are TRBV7-9 and TRBJ2-2; D gene ambiguous. The CDR3 extends over 14 amino acids. V lost 0 bases and J lost 5, with 7 bases in between. Per germline, CDR1 SEHNR and CDR2 FQNEAQ (reference sequence). CDR3: CASSLAAQTGELFF. The CDR3, as DNA: TGTGCCAGCAGCTTAGCGGCTCAAACCGGGGAGCTGTTTTTT. The full variable domain, completed using reference TRBV7-9 and TRBJ2-2, is DTGVSQNPRHKITKRGQNVTFRCDPISEHNRLYWYRQTLGQGPEFLTYFQNEAQLEKSRLLSDRFSAERPKGSFSTLEIQRTEQGDSAMYLCASSLAAQTGELFFGEGSRLTVL.

This chain uses TRBV7-9 with TRBJ1-1, with TRBD1 matching over 8 bases. V lost 2 bases and J lost 6; bases outside the gene matches: 11. Germline assignment: CDR1 SEHNR and CDR2 FQNEAQ (reference sequence). The CDR3 covers 16 residues. CDR3 sequence: CASSLLQTGGSSEAFF. CDR3 in DNA: TGTGCCAGCAGCTTACTTCAAACAGGGGGTAGCTCTGAAGCTTTCTTT.

V usage is TRBV27 and J usage is TRBJ2-2, with D possibly matching TRBD2 (6 bases). Germline CDR1 and CDR2: MNHEY and SMNVEV (reference sequence). Between the trimmed V and J ends, which lost 6 bases and 1 base, there was a span of 24 bases. The CDR3 has 19 residues. The CDR3 sequence: CASSHYPPRDSGNTGELFF. As DNA, the CDR3 is TGTGCCAGCAGCCATTATCCCCCGCGCGATAGCGGGAACACCGGGGAGCTGTTTTTT.